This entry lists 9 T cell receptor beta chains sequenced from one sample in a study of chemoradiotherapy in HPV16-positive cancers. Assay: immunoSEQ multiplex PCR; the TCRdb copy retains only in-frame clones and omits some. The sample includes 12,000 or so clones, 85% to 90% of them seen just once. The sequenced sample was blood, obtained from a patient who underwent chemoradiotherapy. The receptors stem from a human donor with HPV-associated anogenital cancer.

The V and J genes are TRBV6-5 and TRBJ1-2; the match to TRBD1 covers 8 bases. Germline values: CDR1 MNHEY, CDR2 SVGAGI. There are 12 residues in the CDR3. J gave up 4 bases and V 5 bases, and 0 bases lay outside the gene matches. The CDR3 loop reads CASSTGGYGYTF. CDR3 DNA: TGTGCCAGCAGTACAGGGGGCTATGGCTACACCTTC.

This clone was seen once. Written as DNA, the CDR3 is TGTGCCAGCAGTCTTATCAGGGACTATGGCTACACCTTC. This codes for CASSLIRDYGYTF. The genes are TRBV28 and TRBJ1-2, with D tentatively TRBD1 (5 bases). This CDR3 region has 13 residues. V was clipped by 5 bases and J by 3 bases, with 10 bases between them. Germline V lookup: CDR1 MDHEN, CDR2 SYDVKM.

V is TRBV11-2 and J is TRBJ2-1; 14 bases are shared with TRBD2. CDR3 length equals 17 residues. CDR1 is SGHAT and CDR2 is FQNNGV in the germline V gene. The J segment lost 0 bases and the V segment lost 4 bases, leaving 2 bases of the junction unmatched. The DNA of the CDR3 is TGTGCCAGCAGCTCGGGGACTAGCGGGGGCTCCTACAATGAGCAGTTCTTC. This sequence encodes CASSSGTSGGSYNEQFF.

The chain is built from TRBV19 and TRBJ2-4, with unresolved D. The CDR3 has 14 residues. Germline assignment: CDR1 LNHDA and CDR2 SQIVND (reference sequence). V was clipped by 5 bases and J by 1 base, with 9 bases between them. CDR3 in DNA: TGTGCCAGTAGTTTGAATGGGGCCAAAAACATTCAGTACTTC. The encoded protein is CASSLNGAKNIQYF. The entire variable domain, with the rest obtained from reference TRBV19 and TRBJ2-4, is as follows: DGGITQSPKYLFRKEGQNVTLSCEQNLNHDAMYWYRQDPGQGLRLIYYSQIVNDFQKGDIAEGYSVSREKKESFPLTVTSAQKNPTAFYLCASSLNGAKNIQYFGAGTRLSVL.

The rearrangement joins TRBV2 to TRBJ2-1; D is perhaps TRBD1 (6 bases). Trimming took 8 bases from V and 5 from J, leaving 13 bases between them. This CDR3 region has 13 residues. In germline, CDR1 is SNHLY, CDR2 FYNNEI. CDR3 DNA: TGTGCCAGCGACAGGCGATCTAACAATGAGCAGTTCTTC. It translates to CASDRRSNNEQFF.

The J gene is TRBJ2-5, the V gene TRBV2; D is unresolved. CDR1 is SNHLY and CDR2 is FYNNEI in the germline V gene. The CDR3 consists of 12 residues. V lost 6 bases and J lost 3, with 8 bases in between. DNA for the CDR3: TGTGCCAGCAGCGAGATCAAAGAGACCCAGTACTTC. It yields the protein CASSEIKETQYF.

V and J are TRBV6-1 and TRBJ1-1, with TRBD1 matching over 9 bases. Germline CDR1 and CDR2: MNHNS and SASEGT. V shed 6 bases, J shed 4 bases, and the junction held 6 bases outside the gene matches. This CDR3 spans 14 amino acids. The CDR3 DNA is TGTGCCAGCAGAGTACAGGGGGCACCCACTGAAGCTTTCTTT. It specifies CASRVQGAPTEAFF.

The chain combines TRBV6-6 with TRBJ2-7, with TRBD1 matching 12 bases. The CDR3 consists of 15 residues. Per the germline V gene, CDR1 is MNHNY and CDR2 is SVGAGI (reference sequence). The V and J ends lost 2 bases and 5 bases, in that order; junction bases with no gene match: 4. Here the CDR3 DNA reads TGTGCCAGCAGTTACGGGACAGGGGGCGCGGACGAGCAGTACTTC. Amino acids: CASSYGTGGADEQYF.

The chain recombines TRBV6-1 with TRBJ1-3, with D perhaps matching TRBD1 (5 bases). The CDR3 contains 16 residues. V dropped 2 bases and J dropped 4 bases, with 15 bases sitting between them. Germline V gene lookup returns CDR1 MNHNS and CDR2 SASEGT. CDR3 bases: TGTGCCAGCAGTGAACTAAGGGACCTTTTAGGAAACACCATATATTTT. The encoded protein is CASSELRDLLGNTIYF.